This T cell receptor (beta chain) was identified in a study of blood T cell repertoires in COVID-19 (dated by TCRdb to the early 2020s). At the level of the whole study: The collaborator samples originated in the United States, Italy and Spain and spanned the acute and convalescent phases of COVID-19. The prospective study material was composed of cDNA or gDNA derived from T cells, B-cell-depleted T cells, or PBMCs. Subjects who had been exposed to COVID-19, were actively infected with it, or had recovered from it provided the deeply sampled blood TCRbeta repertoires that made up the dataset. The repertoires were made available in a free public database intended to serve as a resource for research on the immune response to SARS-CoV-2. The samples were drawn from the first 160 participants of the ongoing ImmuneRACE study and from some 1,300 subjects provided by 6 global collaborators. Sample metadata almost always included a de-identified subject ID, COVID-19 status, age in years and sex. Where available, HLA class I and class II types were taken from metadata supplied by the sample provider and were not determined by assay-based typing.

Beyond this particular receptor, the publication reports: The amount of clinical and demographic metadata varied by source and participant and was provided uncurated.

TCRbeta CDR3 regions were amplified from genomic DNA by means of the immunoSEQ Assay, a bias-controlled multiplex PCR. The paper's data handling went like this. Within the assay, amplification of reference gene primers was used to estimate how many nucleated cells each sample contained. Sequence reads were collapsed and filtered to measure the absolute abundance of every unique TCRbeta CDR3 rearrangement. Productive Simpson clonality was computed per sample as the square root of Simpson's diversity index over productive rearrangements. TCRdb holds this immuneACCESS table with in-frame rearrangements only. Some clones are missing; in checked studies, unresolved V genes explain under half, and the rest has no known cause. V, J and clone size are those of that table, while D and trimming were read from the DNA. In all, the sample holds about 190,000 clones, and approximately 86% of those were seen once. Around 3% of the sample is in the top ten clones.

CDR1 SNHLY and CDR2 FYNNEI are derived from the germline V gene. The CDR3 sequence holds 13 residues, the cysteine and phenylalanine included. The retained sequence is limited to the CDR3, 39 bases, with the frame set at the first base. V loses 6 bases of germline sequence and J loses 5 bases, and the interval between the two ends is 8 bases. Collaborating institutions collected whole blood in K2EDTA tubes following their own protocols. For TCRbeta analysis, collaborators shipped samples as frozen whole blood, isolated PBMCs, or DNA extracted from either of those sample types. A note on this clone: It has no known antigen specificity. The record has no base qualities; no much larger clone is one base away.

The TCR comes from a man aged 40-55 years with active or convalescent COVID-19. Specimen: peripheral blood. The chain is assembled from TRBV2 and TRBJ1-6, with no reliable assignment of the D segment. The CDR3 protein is CASRTDNNSPLHF. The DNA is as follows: TGTGCCAGCAGGACTGATAATAATTCACCCCTCCACTTT. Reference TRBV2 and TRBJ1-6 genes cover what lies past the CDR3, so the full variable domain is EPEVTQTPSHQVTQMGQEVILRCVPISNHLYFYWYRQILGQKVEFLVSFYNNEISEKSEIFDDQFSVERPDGSNFTLKIRSTKLEDSAMYFCASRTDNNSPLHFGNGTRLTVT.